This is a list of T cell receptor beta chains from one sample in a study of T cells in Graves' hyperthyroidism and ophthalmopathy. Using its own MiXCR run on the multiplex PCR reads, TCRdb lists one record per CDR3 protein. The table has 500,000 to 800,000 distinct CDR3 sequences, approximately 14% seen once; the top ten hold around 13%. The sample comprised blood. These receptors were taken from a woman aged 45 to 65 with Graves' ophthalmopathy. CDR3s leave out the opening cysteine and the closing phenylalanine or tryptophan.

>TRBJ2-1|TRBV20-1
SARDRGQGNYNEQF
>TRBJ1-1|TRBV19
ASSLGTGSSGEAF
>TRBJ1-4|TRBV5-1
ASRSGRVGEKLF
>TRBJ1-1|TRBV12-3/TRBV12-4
ASSLGPQGSEAF
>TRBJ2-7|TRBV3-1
ASSLGLLSYEQY
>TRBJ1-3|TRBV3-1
ASSQLSSGNTIY
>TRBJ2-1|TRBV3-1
ASSQPRTSGEQF
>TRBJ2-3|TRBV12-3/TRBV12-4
ASLAEYATDTQY
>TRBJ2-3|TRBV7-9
ASSSATDTQY
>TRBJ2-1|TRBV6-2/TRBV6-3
ASSLPGLAVDEQF
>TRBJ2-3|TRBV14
ASSPSLITDTQY
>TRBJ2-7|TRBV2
ASSDMGTSYEQY
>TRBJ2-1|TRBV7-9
ASSFGTSVKRTSYNEQF
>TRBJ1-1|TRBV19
ASSIGGINTEAF
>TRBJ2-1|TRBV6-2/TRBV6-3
ASSTPMTGDNEQF
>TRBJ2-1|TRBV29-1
SVEDLGGLVLSYNEQF
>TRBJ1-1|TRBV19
ASSPPGQWNTEAF
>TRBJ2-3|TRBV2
ASSELARSTDTQY
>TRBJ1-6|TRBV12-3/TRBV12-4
ASSQGVWAYNSPLH
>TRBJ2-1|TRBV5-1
ASSSKLTSGSADEQF
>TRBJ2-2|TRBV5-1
ASSLDGSRNTGELF
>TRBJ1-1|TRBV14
ASSRDGTSLNTEAF
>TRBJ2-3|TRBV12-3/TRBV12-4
ASSGGQVTDTQY
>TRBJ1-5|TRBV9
ASSVAGESNQPQH
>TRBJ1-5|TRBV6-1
ASSPGGGVDQPQH
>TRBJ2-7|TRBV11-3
ASSSRDQPYEQY
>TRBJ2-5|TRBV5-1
ASSRDSTNRETQY